The clone carrying this TCR beta chain was found a few times. This entry is derived from a study of identical twins. TCRdb ran MiXCR on the 5' RACE reads and lists one entry per CDR3 protein. The sample has about 720,000 distinct CDR3 sequences, roughly 8% seen once. V lost 3 bases to trimming and J lost 0 bases, with 8 bases between them. There are 13 residues in the CDR3. Germline values: CDR1 DFQATT, CDR2 SNEGSKA (reference sequence). No donor was unhealthy or non-Caucasian. These same records also appear under a second study, on yellow fever vaccine responses in identical twins. That paper adds: Reportedly, the T cell response mounted by twins to vaccine seemed partly convergent, partly personalized.

This receptor was taken from a young woman in good health. Specimen: PBMCs. The genes are TRBV20-1 and TRBJ2-5; D remains unclear. CDR3 residues: CSASYPYQETQYF. As DNA, the CDR3 is TGCAGTGCTAGTTACCCGTACCAAGAGACCCAGTACTTC.